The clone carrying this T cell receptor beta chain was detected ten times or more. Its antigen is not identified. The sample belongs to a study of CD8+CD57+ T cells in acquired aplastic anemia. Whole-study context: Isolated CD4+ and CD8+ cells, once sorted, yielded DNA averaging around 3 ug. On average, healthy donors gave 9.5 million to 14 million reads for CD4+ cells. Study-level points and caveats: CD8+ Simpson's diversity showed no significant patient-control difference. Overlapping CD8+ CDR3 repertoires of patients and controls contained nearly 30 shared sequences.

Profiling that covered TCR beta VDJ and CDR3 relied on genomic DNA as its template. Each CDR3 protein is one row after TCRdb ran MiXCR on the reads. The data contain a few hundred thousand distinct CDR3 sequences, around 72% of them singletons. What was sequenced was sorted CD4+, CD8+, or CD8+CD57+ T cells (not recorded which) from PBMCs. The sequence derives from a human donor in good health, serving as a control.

CDR3 protein: CASSFQVPEAFF. CDR3 in DNA: TGTGCCAGCAGTTTTCAGGTTCCTGAAGCTTTCTTT. This sequence joins TRBV12-3 or TRBV12-4 and TRBJ1-1; D is unclear. V lost 3 bases and J lost 6, with 8 bases in between. The CDR3 is 12 amino acids.